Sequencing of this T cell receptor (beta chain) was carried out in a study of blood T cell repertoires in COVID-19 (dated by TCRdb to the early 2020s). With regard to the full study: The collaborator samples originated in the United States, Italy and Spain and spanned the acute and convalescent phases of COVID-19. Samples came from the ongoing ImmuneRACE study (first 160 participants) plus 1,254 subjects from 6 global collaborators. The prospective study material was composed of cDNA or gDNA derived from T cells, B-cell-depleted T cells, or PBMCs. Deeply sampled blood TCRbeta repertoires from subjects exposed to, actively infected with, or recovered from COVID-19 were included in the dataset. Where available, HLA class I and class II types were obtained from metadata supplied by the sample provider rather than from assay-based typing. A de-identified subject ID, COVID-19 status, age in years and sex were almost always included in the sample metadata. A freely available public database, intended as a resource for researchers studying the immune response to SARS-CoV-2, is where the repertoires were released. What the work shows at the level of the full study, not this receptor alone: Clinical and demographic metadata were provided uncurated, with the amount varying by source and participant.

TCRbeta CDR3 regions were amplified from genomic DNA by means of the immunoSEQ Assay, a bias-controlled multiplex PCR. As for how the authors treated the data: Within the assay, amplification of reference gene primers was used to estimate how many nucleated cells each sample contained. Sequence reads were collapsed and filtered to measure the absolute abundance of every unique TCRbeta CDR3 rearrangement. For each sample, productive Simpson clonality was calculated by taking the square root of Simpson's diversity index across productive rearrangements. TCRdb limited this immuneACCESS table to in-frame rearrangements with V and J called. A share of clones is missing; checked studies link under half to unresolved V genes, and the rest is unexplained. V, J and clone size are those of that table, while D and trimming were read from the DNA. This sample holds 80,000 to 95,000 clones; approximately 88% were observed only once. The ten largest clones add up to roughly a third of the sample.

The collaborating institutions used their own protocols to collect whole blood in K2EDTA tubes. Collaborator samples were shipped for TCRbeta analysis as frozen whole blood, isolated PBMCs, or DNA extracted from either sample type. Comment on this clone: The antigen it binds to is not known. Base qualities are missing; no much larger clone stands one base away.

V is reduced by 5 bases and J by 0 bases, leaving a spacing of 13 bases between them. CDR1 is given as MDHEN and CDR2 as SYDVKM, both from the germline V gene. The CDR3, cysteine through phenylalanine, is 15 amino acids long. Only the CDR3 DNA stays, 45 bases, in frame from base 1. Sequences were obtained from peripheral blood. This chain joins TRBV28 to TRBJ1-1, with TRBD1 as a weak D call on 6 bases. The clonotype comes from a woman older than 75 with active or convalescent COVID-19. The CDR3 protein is CASSQSYRVNTEAFF. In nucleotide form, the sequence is TGTGCCAGCAGTCAGTCCTACAGGGTGAACACTGAAGCTTTCTTT. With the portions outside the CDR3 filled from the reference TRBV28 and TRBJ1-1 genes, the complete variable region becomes DVKVTQSSRYLVKRTGEKVFLECVQDMDHENMFWYRQDPGLGLRLIYFSYDVKMKEKGDIPEGYSVSREKKERFSLILESASTNQTSMYLCASSQSYRVNTEAFFGQGTRLTVV.